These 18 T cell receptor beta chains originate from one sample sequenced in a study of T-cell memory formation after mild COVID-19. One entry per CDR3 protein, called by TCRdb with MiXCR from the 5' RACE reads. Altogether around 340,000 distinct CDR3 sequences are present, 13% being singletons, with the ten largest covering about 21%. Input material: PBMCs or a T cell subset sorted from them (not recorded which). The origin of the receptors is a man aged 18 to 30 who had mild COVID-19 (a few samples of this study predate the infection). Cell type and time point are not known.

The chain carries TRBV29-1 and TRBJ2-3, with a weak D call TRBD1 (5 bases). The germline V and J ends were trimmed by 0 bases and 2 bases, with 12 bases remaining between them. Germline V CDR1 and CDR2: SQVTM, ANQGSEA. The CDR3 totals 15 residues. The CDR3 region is CSVEERREYTDTQYF. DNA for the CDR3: TGCAGCGTTGAAGAGCGCAGGGAATACACAGATACGCAGTATTTT.

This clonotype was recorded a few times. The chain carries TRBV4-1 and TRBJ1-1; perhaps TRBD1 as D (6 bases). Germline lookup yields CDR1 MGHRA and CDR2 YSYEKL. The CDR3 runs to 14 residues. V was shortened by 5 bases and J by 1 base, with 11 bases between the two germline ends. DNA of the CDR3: TGCGCCAGCAGCGCACCGACAGGGAACACTGAAGCTTTCTTT. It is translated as CASSAPTGNTEAFF.

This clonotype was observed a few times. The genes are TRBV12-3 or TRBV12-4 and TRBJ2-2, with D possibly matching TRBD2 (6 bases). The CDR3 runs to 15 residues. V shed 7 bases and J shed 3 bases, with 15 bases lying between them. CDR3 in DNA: TGTGCCAGCATCGGGGGACCGACCCACACCGGGGAGCTGTTTTTT. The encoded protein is CASIGGPTHTGELFF.

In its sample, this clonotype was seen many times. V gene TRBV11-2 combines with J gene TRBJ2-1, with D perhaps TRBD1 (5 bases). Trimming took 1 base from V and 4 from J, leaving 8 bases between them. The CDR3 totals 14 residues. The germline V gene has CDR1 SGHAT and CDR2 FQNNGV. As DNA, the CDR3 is TGTGCCAGCAGCTTAGGACAGCTATACAATGAGCAGTTCTTC. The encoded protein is CASSLGQLYNEQFF.

This chain's CDR3 is CASSRGQTLSYNEQFF. As DNA, the CDR3 is TGTGCCAGCAGTCGGGGACAGACACTCTCCTACAATGAGCAGTTCTTC. The chain links TRBV2 to TRBJ2-1; the match to TRBD1 covers 7 bases. Per the germline V gene, CDR1 is SNHLY and CDR2 is FYNNEI. This CDR3 comprises 16 residues. V gave up 5 bases and J gave up 0 bases; unmatched junction bases: 7.

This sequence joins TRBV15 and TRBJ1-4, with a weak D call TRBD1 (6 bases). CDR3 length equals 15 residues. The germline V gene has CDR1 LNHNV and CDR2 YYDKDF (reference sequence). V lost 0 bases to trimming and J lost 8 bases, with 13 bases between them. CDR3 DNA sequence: TGTGCCACCAGCAGAGATCCACAGGGAGAAGAAAAACTGTTTTTT. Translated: CATSRDPQGEEKLFF.

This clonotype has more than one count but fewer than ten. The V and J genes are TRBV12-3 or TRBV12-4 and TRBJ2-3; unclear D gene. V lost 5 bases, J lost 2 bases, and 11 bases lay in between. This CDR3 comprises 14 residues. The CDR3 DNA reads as TGTGCCAGCAGTCCCCAAGACTTCACAGATACGCAGTATTTT. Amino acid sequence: CASSPQDFTDTQYF.

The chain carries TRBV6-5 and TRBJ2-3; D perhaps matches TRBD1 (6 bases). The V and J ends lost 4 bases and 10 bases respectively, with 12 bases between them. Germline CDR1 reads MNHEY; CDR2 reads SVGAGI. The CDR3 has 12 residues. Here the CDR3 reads CASSSLGAAQYF. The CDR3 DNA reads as TGTGCCAGCAGTTCCCTGGGGGCGGCGCAGTATTTT.

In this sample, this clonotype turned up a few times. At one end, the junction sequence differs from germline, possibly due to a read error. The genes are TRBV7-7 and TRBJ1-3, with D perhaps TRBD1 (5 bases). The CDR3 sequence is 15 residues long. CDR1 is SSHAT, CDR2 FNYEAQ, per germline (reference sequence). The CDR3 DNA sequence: TGTGCTAGCAGCCAAGGCGGGGGATTCGGAAACACCATATATTTT. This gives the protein CASSQGGGFGNTIYF.

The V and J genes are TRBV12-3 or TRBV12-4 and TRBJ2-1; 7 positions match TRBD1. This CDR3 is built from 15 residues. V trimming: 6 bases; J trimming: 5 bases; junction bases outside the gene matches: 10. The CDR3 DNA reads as TGTGCCAGCAGCCTGAGACAGGGTCTCCACAATGAGCAGTTCTTC. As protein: CASSLRQGLHNEQFF.

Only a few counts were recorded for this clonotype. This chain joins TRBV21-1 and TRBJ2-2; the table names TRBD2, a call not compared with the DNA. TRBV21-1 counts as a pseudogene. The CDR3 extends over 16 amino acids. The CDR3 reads CAGTSGGPGDTGELFF. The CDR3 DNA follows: TGTGCCGGTACTAGCGGGGGGCCCGGGGACACCGGGGAGCTGTTTTTT.

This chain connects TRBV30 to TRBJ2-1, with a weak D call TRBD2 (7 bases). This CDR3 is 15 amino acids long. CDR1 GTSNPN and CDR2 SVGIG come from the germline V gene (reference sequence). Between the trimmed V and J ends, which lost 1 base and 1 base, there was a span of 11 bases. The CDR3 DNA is TGTGCCTGGAGTGGTAAGGGGGGGTCCTACAATGAGCAGTTCTTC. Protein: CAWSGKGGSYNEQFF.

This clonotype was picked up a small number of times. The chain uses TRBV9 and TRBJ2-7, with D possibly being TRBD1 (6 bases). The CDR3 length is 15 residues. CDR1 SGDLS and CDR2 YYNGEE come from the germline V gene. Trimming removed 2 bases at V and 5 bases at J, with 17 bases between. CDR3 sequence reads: CASSVGTLWPNEQYF. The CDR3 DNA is TGTGCCAGCAGCGTCGGGACACTCTGGCCCAACGAGCAGTACTTC.

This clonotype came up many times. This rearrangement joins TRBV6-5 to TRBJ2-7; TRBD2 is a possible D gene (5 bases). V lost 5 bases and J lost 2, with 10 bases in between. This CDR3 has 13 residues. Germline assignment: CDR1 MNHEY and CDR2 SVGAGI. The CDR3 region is CASSPGFPYEQYF. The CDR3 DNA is TGTGCCAGCAGTCCGGGATTCCCCTACGAGCAGTACTTC.

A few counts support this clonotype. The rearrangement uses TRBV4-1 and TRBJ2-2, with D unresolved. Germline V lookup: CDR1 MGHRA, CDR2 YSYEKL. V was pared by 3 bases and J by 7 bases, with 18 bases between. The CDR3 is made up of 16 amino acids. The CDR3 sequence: CASSQWVGYYGGELFF. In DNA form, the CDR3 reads TGCGCCAGCAGCCAGTGGGTTGGATATTACGGCGGGGAGCTGTTTTTT.

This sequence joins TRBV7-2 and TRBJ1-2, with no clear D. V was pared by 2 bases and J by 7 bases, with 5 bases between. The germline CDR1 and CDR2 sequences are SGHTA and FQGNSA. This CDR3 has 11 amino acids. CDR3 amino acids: CASSLRTGYTF. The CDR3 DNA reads TGTGCCAGCAGCTTAAGGACTGGCTACACCTTC.

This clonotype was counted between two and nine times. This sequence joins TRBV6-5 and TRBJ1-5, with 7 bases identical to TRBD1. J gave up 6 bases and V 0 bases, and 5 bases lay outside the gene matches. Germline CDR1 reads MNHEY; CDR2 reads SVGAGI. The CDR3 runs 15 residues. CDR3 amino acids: CASSYSKGGGQPQHF. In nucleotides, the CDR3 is TGTGCCAGCAGTTACTCGAAAGGGGGCGGTCAGCCCCAGCATTTT.

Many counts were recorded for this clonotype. The CDR3 region has the DNA TGTGCCAGTAGTTTCCTCGGCGGGGGTGCAGATACGCAGTATTTT. Protein product: CASSFLGGGADTQYF. J is TRBJ2-3 and V is TRBV19; 7 bases agree with TRBD2. The CDR3 contains 15 residues. Germline assignment: CDR1 LNHDA and CDR2 SQIVND (reference sequence). Unmatched junction bases numbered 9, after V lost 5 bases and J lost 4 bases.